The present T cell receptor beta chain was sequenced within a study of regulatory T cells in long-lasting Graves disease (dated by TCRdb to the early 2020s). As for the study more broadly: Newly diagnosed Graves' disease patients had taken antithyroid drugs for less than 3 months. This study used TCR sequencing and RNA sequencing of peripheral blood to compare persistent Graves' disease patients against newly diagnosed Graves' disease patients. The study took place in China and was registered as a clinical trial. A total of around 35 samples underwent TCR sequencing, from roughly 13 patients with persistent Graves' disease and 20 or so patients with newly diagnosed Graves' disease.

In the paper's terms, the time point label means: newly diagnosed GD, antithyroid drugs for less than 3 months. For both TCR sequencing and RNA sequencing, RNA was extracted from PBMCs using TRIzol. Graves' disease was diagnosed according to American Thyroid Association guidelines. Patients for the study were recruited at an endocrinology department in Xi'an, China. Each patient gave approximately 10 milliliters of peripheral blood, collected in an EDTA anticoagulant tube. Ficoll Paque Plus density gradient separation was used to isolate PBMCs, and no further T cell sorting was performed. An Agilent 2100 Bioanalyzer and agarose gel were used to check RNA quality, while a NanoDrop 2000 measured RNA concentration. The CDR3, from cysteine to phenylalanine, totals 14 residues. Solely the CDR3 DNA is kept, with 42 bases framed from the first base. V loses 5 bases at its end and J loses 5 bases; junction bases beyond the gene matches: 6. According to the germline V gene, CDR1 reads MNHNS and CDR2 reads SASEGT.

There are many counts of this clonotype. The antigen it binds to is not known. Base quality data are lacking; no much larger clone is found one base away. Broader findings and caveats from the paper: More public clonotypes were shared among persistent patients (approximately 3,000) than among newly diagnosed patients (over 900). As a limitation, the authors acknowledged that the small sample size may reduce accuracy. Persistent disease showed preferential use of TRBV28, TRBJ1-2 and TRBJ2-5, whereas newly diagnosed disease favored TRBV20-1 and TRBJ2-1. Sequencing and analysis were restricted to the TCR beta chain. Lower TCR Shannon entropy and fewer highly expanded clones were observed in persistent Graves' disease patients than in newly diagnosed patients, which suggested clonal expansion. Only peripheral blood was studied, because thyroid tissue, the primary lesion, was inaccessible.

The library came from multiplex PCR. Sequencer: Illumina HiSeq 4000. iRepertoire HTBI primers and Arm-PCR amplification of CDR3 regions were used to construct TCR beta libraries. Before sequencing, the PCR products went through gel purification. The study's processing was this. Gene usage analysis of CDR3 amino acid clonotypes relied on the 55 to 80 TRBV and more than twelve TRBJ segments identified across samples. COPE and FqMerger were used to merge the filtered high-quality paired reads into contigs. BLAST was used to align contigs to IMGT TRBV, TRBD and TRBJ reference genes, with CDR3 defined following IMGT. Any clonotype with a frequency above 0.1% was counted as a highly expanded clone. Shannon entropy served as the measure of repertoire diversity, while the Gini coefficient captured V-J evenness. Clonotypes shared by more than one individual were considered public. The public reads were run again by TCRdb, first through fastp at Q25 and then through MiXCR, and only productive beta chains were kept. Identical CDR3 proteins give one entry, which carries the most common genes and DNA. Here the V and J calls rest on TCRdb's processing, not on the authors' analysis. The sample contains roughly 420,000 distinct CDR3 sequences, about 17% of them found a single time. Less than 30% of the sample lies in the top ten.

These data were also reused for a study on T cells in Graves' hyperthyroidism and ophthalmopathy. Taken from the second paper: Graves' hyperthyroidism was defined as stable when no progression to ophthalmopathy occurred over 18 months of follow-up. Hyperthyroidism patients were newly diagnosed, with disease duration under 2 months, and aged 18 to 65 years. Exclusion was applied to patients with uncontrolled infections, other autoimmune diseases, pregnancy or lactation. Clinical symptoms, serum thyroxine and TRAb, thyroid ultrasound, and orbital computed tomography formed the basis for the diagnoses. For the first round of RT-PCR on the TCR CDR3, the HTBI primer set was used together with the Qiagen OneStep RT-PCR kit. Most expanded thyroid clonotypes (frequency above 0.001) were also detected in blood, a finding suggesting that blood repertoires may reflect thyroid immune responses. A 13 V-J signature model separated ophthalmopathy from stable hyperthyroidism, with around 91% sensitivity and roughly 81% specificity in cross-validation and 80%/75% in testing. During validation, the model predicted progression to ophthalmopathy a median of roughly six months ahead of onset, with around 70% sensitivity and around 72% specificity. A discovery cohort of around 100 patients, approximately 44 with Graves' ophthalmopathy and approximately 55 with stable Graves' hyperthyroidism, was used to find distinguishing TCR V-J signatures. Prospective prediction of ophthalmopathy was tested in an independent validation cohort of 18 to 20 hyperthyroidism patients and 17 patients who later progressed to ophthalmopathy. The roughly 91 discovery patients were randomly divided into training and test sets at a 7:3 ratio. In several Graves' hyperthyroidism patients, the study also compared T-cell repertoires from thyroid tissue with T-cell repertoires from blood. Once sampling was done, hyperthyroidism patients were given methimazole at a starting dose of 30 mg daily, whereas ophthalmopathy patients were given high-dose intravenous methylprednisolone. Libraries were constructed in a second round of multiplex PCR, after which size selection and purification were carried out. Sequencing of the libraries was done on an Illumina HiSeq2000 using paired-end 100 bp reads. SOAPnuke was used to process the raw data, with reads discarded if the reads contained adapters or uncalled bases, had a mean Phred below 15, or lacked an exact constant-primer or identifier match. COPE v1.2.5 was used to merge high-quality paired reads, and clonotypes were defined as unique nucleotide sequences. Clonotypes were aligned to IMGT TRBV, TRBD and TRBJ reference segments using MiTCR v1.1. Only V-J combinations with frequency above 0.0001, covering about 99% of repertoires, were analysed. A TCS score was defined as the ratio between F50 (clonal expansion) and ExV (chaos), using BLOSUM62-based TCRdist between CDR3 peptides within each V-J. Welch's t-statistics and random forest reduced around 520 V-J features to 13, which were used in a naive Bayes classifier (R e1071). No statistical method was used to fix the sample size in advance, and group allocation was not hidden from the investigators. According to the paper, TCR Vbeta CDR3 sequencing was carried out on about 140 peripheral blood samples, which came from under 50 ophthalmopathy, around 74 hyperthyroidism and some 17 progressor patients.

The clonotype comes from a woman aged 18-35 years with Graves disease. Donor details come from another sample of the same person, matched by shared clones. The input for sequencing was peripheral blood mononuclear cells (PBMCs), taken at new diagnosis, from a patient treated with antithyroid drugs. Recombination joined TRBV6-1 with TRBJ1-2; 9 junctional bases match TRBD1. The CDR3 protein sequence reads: CASSPTGQGYGYTF. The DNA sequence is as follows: TGTGCCAGCAGTCCTACGGGACAGGGATATGGCTACACCTTC.